Below, 17 T cell receptor beta chains from the same sample are listed, as sequenced in a study of T cell repertoires in cytomegalovirus infection. One entry per CDR3 protein, called by TCRdb with MiXCR from the reads. The sample has some 250,000 distinct CDR3 sequences, approximately 9% seen once. Material for sequencing was PBMCs. These receptors all come from a human donor in good health (CMV status not recorded). Some clones in this sample may be carry-over from other donors' samples.

This clonotype was detected only a few times. The chain employs TRBV19 and TRBJ2-5; 7 bases are a match to TRBD2. CDR3 size: 14 residues. Germline V gene data show CDR1 as LNHDA and CDR2 as SQIVND (reference sequence). With 3 bases clipped from V and 1 base from J, the junction kept 2 bases outside the gene matches. CDR3 sequence: CASSMGGIQETQYF. The CDR3 DNA reads TGTGCCAGTAGTATGGGAGGGATCCAAGAGACCCAGTACTTC.

Worth noting for this clonotype: A much larger clone sits a single nucleotide away, making a read error possible. The genes are TRBV12-3 or TRBV12-4 and TRBJ2-5; perhaps TRBD2 as D (6 bases). This CDR3 contains 15 residues. V gave up 0 bases and J gave up 9 bases, with 17 bases separating them. CDR3 loop: CASSLARAARESQYF. The CDR3 DNA reads as TGTGCCAGCAGTTTAGCCAGGGCTGCCCGGGAGTCCCAGTACTTC.

This clonotype occurred many times. V is TRBV4-2 and J is TRBJ2-2; TRBD2 agrees at 8 bases. After removal of 3 bases from V and 4 bases from J, the junction contained 16 bases not matched to a gene. Germline V lookup: CDR1 LGHNA, CDR2 YNFKEQ. CDR3 length equals 19 residues. Here the CDR3 DNA reads TGTGCCAGCAGCCAGTATACTTTACGGGGGGGCCGGATCACCGGGGAGCTGTTTTTT. Encoded protein: CASSQYTLRGGRITGELFF.

This clonotype came up a few times. The rearrangement uses TRBV7-8 and TRBJ2-2, with 10 nucleotides matching TRBD2. The CDR3 extends over 18 amino acids. The V and J ends lost 2 bases and 1 base, in that order; junction bases with no gene match: 7. The germline CDR1 and CDR2 sequences are SGHVS and FQNEAQ. The CDR3 nucleotides read TGTGCCAGCAGCTTAAATCTAGCGGGGGCTCTGAACACCGGGGAGCTGTTTTTT. This sequence encodes CASSLNLAGALNTGELFF.

This clonotype was observed many times. This chain links TRBV6-2 or TRBV6-3 with TRBJ1-5; D perhaps matches TRBD1 (5 bases). This CDR3 contains 15 residues. Trimming cost V 6 bases and J 6 bases, with 18 bases left between them. Germline CDR1 is MNHEY and CDR2 is SVGEGT. The CDR3: CASSPGFSSGQPQHF. CDR3 sequence (DNA): TGTGCCAGCAGCCCAGGGTTTTCAAGTGGTCAGCCCCAGCATTTT.

This clonotype showed up many times. The chain couples TRBV4-3 to TRBJ2-3; D call uncertain. This CDR3 is 15 amino acids long. Looked up from germline, CDR1 is LGHNA and CDR2 is YSLEER. V was shortened by 1 base and J by 2 bases, with 10 bases between the two germline ends. CDR3 sequence: CASSQARTVTDTQYF. The CDR3 DNA is TGCGCCAGCAGCCAAGCCCGGACCGTCACAGATACGCAGTATTTT.

The chain employs TRBV12-3 or TRBV12-4 and TRBJ2-7; 10 bases are shared with TRBD1. V lost 8 bases to trimming and J lost 6 bases; unmatched junction nucleotides: 7. CDR3 length equals 13 residues. For the CDR3, the DNA is TGTGCCAGCGGCGTTGGACAGGGGGTCGAGCAGTACTTC. Translated, it gives CASGVGQGVEQYF.

This clonotype was seen repeatedly, ten times or more. The chain employs TRBV4-1 and TRBJ2-2; 11 nucleotides agree with TRBD2. The CDR3 is made up of 17 amino acids. Germline CDR1 and CDR2: MGHRA and YSYEKL. V shed 4 bases and J 0 bases; nucleotides not matched to a gene: 4. As DNA, the CDR3 is TGCGCCAGCAGCCCAACTAGCGGGAGTACGAACACCGGGGAGCTGTTTTTT. Amino acids: CASSPTSGSTNTGELFF.

CDR3 residues: CASSFPRREGYTGELFF. The DNA for the CDR3 is TGTGCCAGCAGCTTCCCGCGGCGGGAGGGGTACACCGGGGAGCTGTTTTTT. The chain has TRBV7-2 and TRBJ2-2; 9 bases are shared with TRBD2. The germline V gene encodes CDR1 SGHTA and CDR2 FQGNSA. The CDR3 loop spans 17 amino acids. V lost 3 bases, J lost 3 bases, and 8 bases stayed unmatched.

This clonotype was counted at least ten times. This rearrangement joins TRBV12-3 or TRBV12-4 to TRBJ2-1, with D perhaps matching TRBD2 (6 bases). The CDR3 is made up of 15 amino acids. V lost 3 bases and J lost 5, with 14 bases in between. The CDR3 loop reads CASSFPGLENNEQFF. CDR3 coding DNA: TGTGCCAGCAGTTTCCCGGGACTGGAGAACAATGAGCAGTTCTTC.

Ten or more counts support this clonotype. The J gene is TRBJ2-3, the V gene TRBV7-2; D unclear. CDR3 size: 15 residues. Per the germline V gene, CDR1 is SGHTA and CDR2 is FQGNSA. Deletions cut 1 base from V and 2 bases from J, with 10 bases between. Written as DNA, the CDR3 is TGTGCCAGCAGCTTAGGATGGTCTACCACAGATACGCAGTATTTT. This translates into CASSLGWSTTDTQYF.

This clonotype has at least ten counts. The rearrangement joins TRBV7-2 to TRBJ1-1, with D possibly matching TRBD1 (6 bases). Germline assignment: CDR1 SGHTA and CDR2 FQGNSA. The V end was cut by 0 bases, the J end by 11 bases, with 13 bases between. The CDR3 has 13 residues. For the CDR3, the DNA is TGTGCCAGCAGCTTAGCGGGGGCGCGGGACGCTTTCTTT. Translated: CASSLAGARDAFF.

This clonotype was counted a few times. This chain uses TRBV12-3 or TRBV12-4 with TRBJ1-5; no firm D call. The length of the CDR3 is 13 residues. V lost 1 base and J 5 bases, leaving 6 bases between the germline ends. CDR3 region: CASSLEAYQPQHF. For the CDR3, the DNA is TGTGCCAGCAGTTTAGAGGCGTATCAGCCCCAGCATTTT.

There are many counts of this clonotype. The genes are TRBV7-2 and TRBJ2-3; tentative D call: TRBD1 (5 bases). Germline CDR1 and CDR2: SGHTA and FQGNSA. Trimming cost V 1 base and J 6 bases, with 14 bases left between them. This CDR3 region has 15 residues. CDR3 sequence reads: CASSLDVQAADTQYF. CDR3 coding DNA: TGTGCCAGCAGCTTAGACGTACAGGCCGCTGATACGCAGTATTTT.

This clonotype was detected many times. This chain connects TRBV7-2 to TRBJ1-5, with 7 bases that match TRBD1. The CDR3 has 14 residues. V trimming: 5 bases; J trimming: 5 bases; junction bases outside the gene matches: 6. Germline CDR1 and CDR2: SGHTA and FQGNSA. In DNA form, the CDR3 reads TGTGCCAGCAGCGGACAGACAGGGTATCAGCCCCAGCATTTT. It is translated as CASSGQTGYQPQHF.

This clonotype was seen repeatedly, ten times or more. CDR3 in DNA: TGTGCCAGCAGCGCCGCTAGCGACCTAGCCAAAAACATTCAGTACTTC. It codes for CASSAASDLAKNIQYF. The chain carries TRBV7-2 and TRBJ2-4; D is perhaps TRBD2 (6 bases). This CDR3 comprises 16 residues. Trimming took off 5 bases at V and 0 bases at J, with 14 bases between the two ends. Germline CDR1 SGHTA, CDR2 FQGNSA.

The chain couples TRBV20-1 to TRBJ1-5, with D perhaps matching TRBD1 (6 bases). This CDR3 has 14 residues. V lost 3 bases and J 2 bases, leaving 11 bases between the germline ends. The germline CDR1 and CDR2 sequences are DFQATT and SNEGSKA (reference sequence). The CDR3 DNA reads TGCAGTGCTAGTAACAGGGAAGGCAATCAGCCCCAGCATTTT. It yields the protein CSASNREGNQPQHF.